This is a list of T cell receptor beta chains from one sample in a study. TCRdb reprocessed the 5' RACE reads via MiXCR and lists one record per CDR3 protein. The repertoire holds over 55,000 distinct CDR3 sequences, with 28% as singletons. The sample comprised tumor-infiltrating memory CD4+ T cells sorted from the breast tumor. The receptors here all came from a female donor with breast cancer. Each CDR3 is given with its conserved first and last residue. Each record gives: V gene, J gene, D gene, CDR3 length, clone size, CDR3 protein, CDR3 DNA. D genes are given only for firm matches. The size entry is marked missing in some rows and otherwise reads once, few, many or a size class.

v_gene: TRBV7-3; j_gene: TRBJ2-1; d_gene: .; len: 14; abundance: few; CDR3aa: CASSLPGVVNEQFF; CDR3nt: TGTGCCAGCAGCTTACCGGGCGTGGTCAATGAGCAGTTCTTC
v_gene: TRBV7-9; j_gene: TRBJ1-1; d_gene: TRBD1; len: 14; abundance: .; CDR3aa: CASSPGTGFSEAFF; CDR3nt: TGTGCCAGCAGCCCCGGGACAGGGTTTTCTGAAGCTTTCTTT
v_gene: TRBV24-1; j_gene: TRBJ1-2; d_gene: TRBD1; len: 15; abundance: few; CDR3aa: CATWGQGPSNYGYTF; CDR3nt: TGTGCCACCTGGGGACAGGGGCCTTCAAACTATGGCTACACCTTC
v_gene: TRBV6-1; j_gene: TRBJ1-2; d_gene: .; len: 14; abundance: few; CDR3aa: CASSGIAKNYGYTF; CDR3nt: TGTGCCAGCAGTGGTATCGCCAAGAACTATGGCTACACCTTC
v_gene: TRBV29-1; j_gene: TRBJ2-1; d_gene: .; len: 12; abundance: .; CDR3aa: CSVVDVGGKQFF; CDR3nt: TGCAGCGTTGTGGATGTTGGTGGTAAGCAGTTCTTC
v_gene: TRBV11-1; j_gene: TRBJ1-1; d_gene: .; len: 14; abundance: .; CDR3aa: CASSQQGRGTEAFF; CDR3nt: TGTGCCAGCAGCCAACAGGGTCGAGGCACTGAAGCTTTCTTT
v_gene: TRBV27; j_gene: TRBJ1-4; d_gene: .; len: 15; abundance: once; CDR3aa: CASSSQGLLDEKLFF; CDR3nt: TGTGCCAGCAGTTCACAGGGACTATTAGATGAAAAACTGTTTTTT
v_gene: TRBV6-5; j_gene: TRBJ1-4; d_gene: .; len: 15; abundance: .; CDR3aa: CASSSLGVAFEKLFF; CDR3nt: TGTGCCAGCAGTTCCCTAGGCGTAGCGTTCGAAAAACTGTTTTTT
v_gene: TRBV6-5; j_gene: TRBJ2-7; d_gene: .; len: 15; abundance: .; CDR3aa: CASRPVSGAAYEQYF; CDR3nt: TGTGCCAGCAGGCCTGTCTCAGGGGCCGCCTACGAGCAGTACTTC
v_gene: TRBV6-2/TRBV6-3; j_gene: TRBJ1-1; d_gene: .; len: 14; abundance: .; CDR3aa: CASRPSTLNTEAFF; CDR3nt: TGTGCCAGCAGACCTTCGACTCTGAACACTGAAGCTTTCTTT
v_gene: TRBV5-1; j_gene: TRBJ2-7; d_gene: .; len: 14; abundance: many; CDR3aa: CASSVTVTSYEQYF; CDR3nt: TGCGCCAGCAGCGTGACAGTTACATCCTACGAGCAGTACTTC
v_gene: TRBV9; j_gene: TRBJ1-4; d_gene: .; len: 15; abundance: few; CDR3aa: CASSVGGLSGEKLFF; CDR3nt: TGTGCCAGCAGCGTAGGAGGACTATCGGGCGAAAAACTGTTTTTT
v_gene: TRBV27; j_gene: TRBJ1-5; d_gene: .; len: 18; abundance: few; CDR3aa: CASSSLERNGGGEQPQHF; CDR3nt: TGTGCCAGCAGTTCTCTCGAGCGAAACGGGGGGGGTGAGCAGCCCCAGCATTTT
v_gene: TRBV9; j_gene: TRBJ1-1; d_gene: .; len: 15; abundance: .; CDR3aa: CASSQGGIANTEAFF; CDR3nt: TGTGCCAGCAGCCAAGGAGGGATAGCAAACACTGAAGCTTTCTTT
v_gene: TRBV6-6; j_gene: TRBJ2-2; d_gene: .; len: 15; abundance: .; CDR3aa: CASSYSLGAGGELFF; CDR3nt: TGTGCCAGCAGCTACTCACTCGGTGCGGGCGGGGAGCTGTTTTTT
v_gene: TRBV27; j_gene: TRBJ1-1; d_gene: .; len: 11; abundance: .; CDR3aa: CASSSRTEAFF; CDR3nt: TGTGCCAGCAGCTCCCGCACTGAAGCTTTCTTT
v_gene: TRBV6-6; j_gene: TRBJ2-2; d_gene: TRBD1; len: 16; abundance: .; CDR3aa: CASSYLQGAGTGELFF; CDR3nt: TGTGCCAGCAGTTACCTACAGGGGGCGGGCACCGGGGAGCTGTTTTTT
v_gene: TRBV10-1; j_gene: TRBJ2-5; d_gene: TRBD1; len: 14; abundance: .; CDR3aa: CASSSGTGQETQYF; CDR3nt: TGCGCCAGCAGCTCCGGGACAGGCCAAGAGACCCAGTACTTC
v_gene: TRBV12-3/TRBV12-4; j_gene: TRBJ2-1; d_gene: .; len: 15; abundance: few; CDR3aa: CASTSLASSYNEQFF; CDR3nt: TGTGCCAGCACTTCGCTAGCGAGCTCCTACAATGAGCAGTTCTTC
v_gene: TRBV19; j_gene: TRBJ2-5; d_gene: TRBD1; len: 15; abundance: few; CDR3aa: CASSLGQRLQETQHF; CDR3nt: TGTGCCAGTAGTTTGGGACAGCGGCTCCAAGAGACCCAGCACTTC
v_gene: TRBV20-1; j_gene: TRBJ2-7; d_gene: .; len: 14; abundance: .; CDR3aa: CSAKQGSNSYEQYF; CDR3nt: TGCAGTGCAAAACAGGGTTCCAACTCCTACGAGCAGTACTTC
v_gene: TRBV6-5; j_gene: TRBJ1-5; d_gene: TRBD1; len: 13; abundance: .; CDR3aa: CASSGDRDQPQHF; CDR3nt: TGTGCCAGCAGTGGGGACAGGGACCAGCCCCAGCATTTT
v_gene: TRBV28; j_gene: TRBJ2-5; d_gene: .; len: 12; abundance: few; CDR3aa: CASSTYQETQYF; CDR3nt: TGTGCCAGCAGTACCTACCAAGAGACCCAGTACTTC
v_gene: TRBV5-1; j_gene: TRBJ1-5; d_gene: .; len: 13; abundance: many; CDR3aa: CASTAGPDQPQHF; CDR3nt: TGCGCCAGCACCGCTGGCCCGGATCAGCCCCAGCATTTT
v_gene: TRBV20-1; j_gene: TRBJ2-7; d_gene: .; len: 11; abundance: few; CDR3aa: CSAKRTDEQYF; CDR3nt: TGCAGTGCTAAACGAACGGACGAGCAGTACTTC
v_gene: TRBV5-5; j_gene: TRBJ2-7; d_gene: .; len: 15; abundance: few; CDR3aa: CASSLKGIVQGQQYF; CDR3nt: TGTGCCAGCAGCTTGAAAGGTATTGTCCAGGGGCAGCAGTACTTC
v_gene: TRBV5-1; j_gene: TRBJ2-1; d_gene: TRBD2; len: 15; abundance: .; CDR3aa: CASSLDVRGGGEQFF; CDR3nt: TGCGCCAGCAGCTTGGATGTGCGGGGGGGCGGTGAGCAGTTCTTC
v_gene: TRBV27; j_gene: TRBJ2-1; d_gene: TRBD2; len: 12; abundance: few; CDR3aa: CASTSGSFQQFF; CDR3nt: TGTGCCAGCACTAGCGGGAGTTTTCAGCAGTTCTTC
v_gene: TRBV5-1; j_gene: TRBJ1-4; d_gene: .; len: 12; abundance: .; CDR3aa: CASSLDGGGLFF; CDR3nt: TGCGCCAGCAGCTTGGATGGCGGCGGGCTGTTTTTT
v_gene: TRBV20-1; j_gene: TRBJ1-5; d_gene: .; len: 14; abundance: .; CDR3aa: CSARDSRGDQPQHF; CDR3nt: TGCAGTGCTAGAGATTCCCGGGGGGATCAGCCCCAGCATTTT
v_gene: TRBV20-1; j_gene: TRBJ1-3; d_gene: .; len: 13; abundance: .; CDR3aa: CSAREHSGNTIYF; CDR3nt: TGCAGTGCTAGGGAGCATAGTGGAAACACCATATATTTT
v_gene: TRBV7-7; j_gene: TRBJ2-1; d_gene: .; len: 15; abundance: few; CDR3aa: CASSLDREPYNEQFF; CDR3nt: TGTGCTAGCAGCTTAGATAGGGAACCCTACAATGAGCAGTTCTTC
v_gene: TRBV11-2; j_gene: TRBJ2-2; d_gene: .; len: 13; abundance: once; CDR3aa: CASSRVRDGELFF; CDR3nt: TGTGCCAGCAGCCGCGTGAGGGACGGGGAGCTGTTTTTT
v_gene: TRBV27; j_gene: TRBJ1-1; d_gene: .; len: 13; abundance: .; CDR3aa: CASSYRTNTVAFF; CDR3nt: TGTGCCAGCAGTTACCGGACGAACACTGTAGCTTTCTTT
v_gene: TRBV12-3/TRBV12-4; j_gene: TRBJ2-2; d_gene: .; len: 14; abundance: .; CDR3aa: CASRANRDTGELFF; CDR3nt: TGTGCCAGCAGAGCAAACAGGGACACCGGGGAGCTGTTTTTT
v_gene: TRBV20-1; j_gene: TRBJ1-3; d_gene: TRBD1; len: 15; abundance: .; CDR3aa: CSASPQGGSGNTIYF; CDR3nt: TGCAGTGCTAGCCCCCAGGGGGGTTCTGGAAACACCATATATTTT